These 26 T cell receptor beta chains originate from one sample sequenced in a study of neurological immune-mediated disorders. Noted time point: longitudinal time-point 3. TCRdb reanalysed the 5' RACE reads using MiXCR and keeps one entry per CDR3 protein. The data show tens of thousands of distinct CDR3 sequences, 3.5% to 4.5% seen once. Sequenced material: PBMCs. The receptor set was obtained from a woman aged 55 to 70 with multiple sclerosis.

The V gene is TRBV18, the J gene TRBJ1-1, with 8 bases matching TRBD1. CDR3 length: 14 residues. In germline, CDR1 is KGHSH, CDR2 LQKENI. After removal of 6 bases from V and 6 bases from J, the junction contained 9 bases not matched to a gene. The CDR3 DNA follows: TGTGCCAGCTCGACACAAGGACAGGGCTCTGAAGCTTTCTTT. Translation: CASSTQGQGSEAFF.

The table lists this clonotype with many counts. The CDR3 is CASSPGTEPANHQETQYF. In DNA form, the CDR3 reads TGCGCCAGCAGCCCGGGGACAGAACCTGCTAACCACCAAGAGACCCAGTACTTC. The chain has TRBV5-1 and TRBJ2-5; TRBD1 aligns across 7 bases. Germline CDR1 SGHRS, CDR2 YFSETQ. This CDR3 region has 18 residues. Trimming at V came to 4 bases and at J to 0 bases, leaving 15 bases not matched to a gene.

This clonotype was recorded many times. The chain joins TRBV7-9 to TRBJ1-4; TRBD1 is a possible D gene (5 bases). V dropped 5 bases and J dropped 4 bases, with 20 bases sitting between them. The germline V gene encodes CDR1 SEHNR and CDR2 FQNEAQ (reference sequence). This CDR3 contains 17 residues. CDR3 sequence reads: CASSESGREGGNEKLFF. The CDR3 DNA reads as TGTGCCAGCAGCGAAAGCGGCAGGGAAGGTGGTAATGAAAAACTGTTTTTT.

This clonotype occurred many times. This chain uses TRBV20-1 with TRBJ2-5; the match to TRBD2 covers 9 bases. The CDR3 extends over 14 amino acids. From germline, CDR1 is DFQATT and CDR2 SNEGSKA (reference sequence). V was pared by 5 bases and J by 5 bases, with 9 bases of the junction left unmatched. Written as DNA, the CDR3 is TGCAGTGCTTTTAGCGGGGGCAAGCCGGAGACCCAGTACTTC. This encodes CSAFSGGKPETQYF.

This clonotype was seen repeatedly, ten times or more. This chain links TRBV20-1 with TRBJ1-1; D call uncertain. The V gene lost 0 bases and the J gene lost 4 bases, with 15 bases spanning the gap. CDR1 and CDR2 from the germline V gene are DFQATT and SNEGSKA (reference sequence). The CDR3 covers 15 residues. For the CDR3, the DNA is TGCAGTGCTAGAGATCTGGGCGGCTATGGCACTGAAGCTTTCTTT. Translated, it gives CSARDLGGYGTEAFF.

This clonotype was counted at least ten times. This rearrangement joins TRBV20-1 to TRBJ1-3; 9 nucleotides match TRBD1. Per the germline V gene, CDR1 is DFQATT and CDR2 is SNEGSKA (reference sequence). The CDR3 is 15 residues long. The V segment lost 2 bases and the J segment 4 bases; nucleotides outside the gene matches: 6. CDR3 sequence: CSARILGTGGNTIYF. CDR3 bases: TGCAGTGCTAGAATTCTTGGGACAGGGGGAAACACCATATATTTT.

This clonotype was seen at least ten times. V gene TRBV5-1 combines with J gene TRBJ2-1, with D unclear. This CDR3 contains 12 residues. V lost 2 bases to trimming and J lost 10 bases, with 10 bases between them. The V gene's germline CDR1 is SGHRS and CDR2 YFSETQ. CDR3 sequence (DNA): TGCGCCAGCAGCTTCTACGCCGGGGAGCAGTTCTTC. This encodes CASSFYAGEQFF.

The chain joins TRBV4-1 to TRBJ1-1, with 8 bases that match TRBD1. The CDR3 has 15 residues. With 2 bases clipped from V and 1 base from J, the junction kept 3 bases outside the gene matches. Germline V gene sequence: CDR1 MGHRA, CDR2 YSYEKL. CDR3 protein: CASSQSGTGNTEAFF. The CDR3 nucleotides read TGCGCCAGCAGCCAATCCGGGACAGGGAACACTGAAGCTTTCTTT.

The chain's CDR3 is CASSITGTMGGEQYF. CDR3 coding DNA: TGTGCCAGTAGTATCACAGGGACGATGGGTGGCGAGCAGTACTTC. The gene calls are TRBV19 and TRBJ2-7; D may be TRBD1 (6 bases). Trimming stripped 3 bases from V and 6 bases from J, with 18 bases between. Germline-derived CDR1 and CDR2 are LNHDA and SQIVND (reference sequence). CDR3 size: 15 residues.

This clonotype was seen repeatedly, ten times or more. V and J are TRBV6-5 and TRBJ2-3; TRBD2 might be the D (6 bases). The CDR3 consists of 16 residues. V was cut by 8 bases and J by 5 bases, with 23 bases left in between. Germline CDR1 MNHEY, CDR2 SVGAGI. In nucleotides, the CDR3 is TGTGCCAGCGGATCACTGGGGCGGGGTCAAGGAGATACGCAGTATTTT. Translated, it gives CASGSLGRGQGDTQYF.

The table lists this clonotype with many counts. The chain joins TRBV7-6 to TRBJ2-7; TRBD2 matches 12 bases. The CDR3 has 19 residues. The germline gives CDR1 SGHVS, CDR2 FNYEAQ. V was clipped by 5 bases and J by 0 bases; unmatched bases: 14. CDR3 sequence reads: CASSPRGGTSGSRSYEQYF. The CDR3 DNA sequence: TGTGCCAGCAGCCCTAGAGGGGGGACTAGCGGGTCCCGCTCCTACGAGCAGTACTTC.

This clonotype was found a few times. This rearrangement joins TRBV3-1 to TRBJ2-1, with TRBD1 matching over 10 bases. V shed 4 bases and J 4 bases; nucleotides not matched to a gene: 1. Germline V gene sequence: CDR1 LGHDT, CDR2 YNNKEL (reference sequence). This CDR3 has 14 residues. CDR3 sequence: CASSRQGAYNEQFF. In DNA, the CDR3 is TGTGCCAGCAGCCGACAGGGGGCTTACAATGAGCAGTTCTTC.

The rearrangement joins TRBV18 to TRBJ2-1; D unresolved. The CDR3 sequence is 14 residues long. V was trimmed by 3 bases and J by 0 bases, leaving 6 bases between them. Germline V gives CDR1 KGHSH, CDR2 LQKENI. The DNA for the CDR3 is TGTGCCAGCTCACCTCGGAGCTCCTACAATGAGCAGTTCTTC. Translating it yields CASSPRSSYNEQFF.

Regarding this clonotype: A junction end diverges from the germline sequence, so it may reflect a read error. The V and J genes are TRBV6-6 and TRBJ1-3; TRBD1 matches 8 bases. The CDR3 has 15 amino acids. Germline CDR1 and CDR2: MNHNY and SVGAGI (reference sequence). CDR3 nucleotide sequence: TGTGCCAGCAGAGATCAGGGGGCGGGTGGAAACACAATATATTTT. Protein product: CASRDQGAGGNTIYF.

This clonotype was counted at least ten times. The V and J genes are TRBV3-1 and TRBJ2-5; D not resolved. Trimming shortened V by 2 bases and J by 5 bases, and 6 bases separated the two germline ends. Germline CDR1 and CDR2: LGHDT and YNNKEL (reference sequence). This CDR3 is built from 12 residues. The CDR3 DNA reads TGTGCCAGCAGCCAACCGGTGGAGACCCAGTACTTC. It translates to CASSQPVETQYF.

This clonotype was detected many times. This sequence joins TRBV20-1 and TRBJ1-6; 9 nucleotides agree with TRBD1. This CDR3 has 15 amino acids. With 5 bases clipped from V and 6 bases from J, the junction kept 8 bases outside the gene matches. The germline V gene encodes CDR1 DFQATT and CDR2 SNEGSKA (reference sequence). The DNA of the CDR3 is TGCAGTGCTCAAACACAGGGGGCGCGTAATTCACCCCTCCACTTT. Protein sequence: CSAQTQGARNSPLHF.

This clonotype was detected ten times or more. The chain uses TRBV20-1 and TRBJ1-4, with D unclear. Germline loops: CDR1 DFQATT, CDR2 SNEGSKA (reference sequence). V was trimmed by 3 bases and J by 8 bases, leaving 10 bases between them. This CDR3 is built from 12 residues. CDR3 sequence reads: CSASVPPEKLFF. The CDR3 bases are TGCAGTGCTAGCGTACCCCCCGAAAAACTGTTTTTT.

This clonotype was counted many times. V usage is TRBV25-1 and J usage is TRBJ2-1; tentative D call: TRBD1 (5 bases). The CDR3 contains 14 residues. The germline V gene encodes CDR1 MGHDK and CDR2 SYGVNS. V dropped 4 bases and J dropped 15 bases, with 22 bases sitting between them. The CDR3 reads CASSATFQGRFRFF. The CDR3 DNA reads TGTGCCAGCAGTGCCACTTTTCAGGGCCGGTTTCGGTTCTTC.

This clonotype was recorded many times. The rearrangement uses TRBV28 and TRBJ2-1; TRBD1 or TRBD2 may be the D gene (6 bases each). V lost 5 bases and J lost 6, with 14 bases in between. Germline values: CDR1 MDHEN, CDR2 SYDVKM. The CDR3 is made up of 14 amino acids. DNA of the CDR3: TGTGCCAGCAGTCCCGGGGGCACCCGCAATGAGCAGTTCTTC. Amino acids: CASSPGGTRNEQFF.

This clonotype has only a few counts. The rearrangement uses TRBV11-1 and TRBJ1-1; D gene ambiguous. This CDR3 region has 11 residues. The V and J ends lost 5 bases and 5 bases respectively, with 6 bases between them. From germline, CDR1 is SGHAT and CDR2 FQDESV (reference sequence). This chain's CDR3 is CASSLETEAFF. The CDR3, as DNA: TGTGCCAGCAGCCTGGAGACTGAAGCTTTCTTT.

Ten or more counts support this clonotype. The rearrangement links TRBV5-1 to TRBJ2-3; TRBD1 aligns across 9 bases. The junction had 8 bases not matched to a gene; V was cut back by 4 bases and J by 5 bases. The CDR3 is 15 amino acids. Germline V gene data show CDR1 as SGHRS and CDR2 as YFSETQ. The CDR3 is CASSLNRGRGDTQYF. DNA of the CDR3: TGCGCCAGCAGCCTCAACAGGGGGCGAGGAGATACGCAGTATTTT. The full variable domain, its missing parts supplied by reference TRBV5-1 and TRBJ2-3, is KAGVTQTPRYLIKTRGQQVTLSCSPISGHRSVSWYQQTPGQGLQFLFEYFSETQRNKGNFPGRFSGRQFSNSRSEMNVSTLELGDSALYLCASSLNRGRGDTQYFGPGTRLTVL.

For this clonotype: A much larger clone lies one base from this, so it may be a read error. V is TRBV7-2 and J is TRBJ2-5; D perhaps matches TRBD2 (5 bases). Germline V gene sequence: CDR1 SGHTA, CDR2 FQGNSA. The CDR3 sequence is 13 residues long. The V end lost 6 bases, the J end lost 0 bases, and 8 bases lay between the germline ends. CDR3 protein: CASSGLYQETQYF. In nucleotides, the CDR3 is TGTGCCAGCAGTGGACTCTACCAAGAGACCCAGTACTTC. Variable domain in full (rest from reference TRBV7-2 and TRBJ2-5): GAGVSQSPSNKVTEKGKDVELRCDPISGHTALYWYRQSLGQGLEFLIYFQGNSAPDKSGLPSDRFSAERTGGSVSTLTIQRTQQEDSAVYLCASSGLYQETQYFGPGTRLLVL.

This clonotype was counted at least ten times. The J gene is TRBJ1-1, the V gene TRBV5-1; D is undetermined. Deletions cut 0 bases from V and 0 bases from J, with 6 bases between. The CDR3 has 14 residues. Germline CDR1 is SGHRS and CDR2 is YFSETQ. In DNA, the CDR3 is TGCGCCAGCAGCTTGGAGACGATGAACACTGAAGCTTTCTTT. It specifies CASSLETMNTEAFF.

There are many counts of this clonotype. The rearrangement joins TRBV20-1 to TRBJ1-4, with TRBD1 as a possible D gene (5 bases). The V end was cut by 6 bases, the J end by 8 bases, with 19 bases between. This CDR3 is 14 amino acids long. CDR1 is DFQATT and CDR2 is SNEGSKA in the germline V gene (reference sequence). The CDR3 reads CSAQGERAYEKLFF. The CDR3 nucleotides are TGCAGTGCGCAAGGGGAAAGAGCGTACGAAAAACTGTTTTTT.

In its sample, this clonotype was seen many times. The chain is built from TRBV5-1 and TRBJ2-5; 10 nucleotides line up with TRBD1. CDR1 is SGHRS and CDR2 is YFSETQ in the germline V gene. The CDR3 runs 17 residues. Trimming took 0 bases from V and 4 from J; bases not matched to a gene: 9. CDR3 in amino acids: CASSLGPGTGVRETQYF. CDR3 DNA: TGCGCCAGCAGCTTGGGACCCGGGACAGGGGTTCGAGAGACCCAGTACTTC.

This clonotype occurred many times. The chain couples TRBV20-1 to TRBJ1-1; 9 bases fit TRBD1. From germline, CDR1 is DFQATT and CDR2 SNEGSKA (reference sequence). CDR3 length: 13 amino acids. The V gene end was trimmed by 3 bases and the J gene end by 7 bases; junction bases not matched to a gene: 6. CDR3 sequence (DNA): TGCAGTGCTAGTGGGACAGGGTATATTGAAGCTTTCTTT. Its protein is CSASGTGYIEAFF.